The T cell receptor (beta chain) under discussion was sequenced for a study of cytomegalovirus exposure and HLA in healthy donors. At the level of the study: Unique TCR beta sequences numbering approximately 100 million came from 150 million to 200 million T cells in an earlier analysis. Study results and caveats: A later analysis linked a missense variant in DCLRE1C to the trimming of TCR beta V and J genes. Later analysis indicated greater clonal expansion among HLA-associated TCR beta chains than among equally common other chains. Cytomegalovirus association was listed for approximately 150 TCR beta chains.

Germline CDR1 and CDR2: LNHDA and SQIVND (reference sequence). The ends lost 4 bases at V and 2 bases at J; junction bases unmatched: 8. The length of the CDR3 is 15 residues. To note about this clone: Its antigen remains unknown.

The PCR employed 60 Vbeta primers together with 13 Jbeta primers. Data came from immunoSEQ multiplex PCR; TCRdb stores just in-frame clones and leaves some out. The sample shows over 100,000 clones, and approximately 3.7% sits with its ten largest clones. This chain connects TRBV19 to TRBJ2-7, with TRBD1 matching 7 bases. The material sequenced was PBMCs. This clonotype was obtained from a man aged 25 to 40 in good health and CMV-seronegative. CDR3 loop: CASSTWTGSPYEQYF. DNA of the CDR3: TGTGCCAGTAGTACGTGGACAGGTTCCCCCTACGAGCAGTACTTC.